The clone carrying this T cell receptor (beta chain) has just one count. Its matching antigen is unknown. Repertoires were generated with immunoSEQ multiplex PCR, while TCRdb's copy carries only in-frame clones and drops some. The sample contains roughly 180,000 clones, approximately 91% of which appear only once. The CDR3 length is 16 residues. Germline CDR1 reads MNHEY; CDR2 reads SVGAGI. V lost 0 bases and J lost 7; bases outside the gene matches: 5. The data are from a study of T cell responses to AZD1222 COVID-19 vaccine. Study-level results: Spike was spanned by vaccine-associated CD4 TCRs, which were dominant at 160-218 and 743-854.

Sequencing was performed on peripheral blood, taken 28 days after the second AZD1222 dose. This chain links TRBV6-5 with TRBJ2-1, with 11 positions matching TRBD2. The source of this sequence is an adult who received the AZD1222 COVID-19 vaccine. CDR3 amino acids: CASSYSRLAGRNEQFF. CDR3 bases: TGTGCCAGCAGTTACTCGAGACTAGCGGGACGAAATGAGCAGTTCTTC.